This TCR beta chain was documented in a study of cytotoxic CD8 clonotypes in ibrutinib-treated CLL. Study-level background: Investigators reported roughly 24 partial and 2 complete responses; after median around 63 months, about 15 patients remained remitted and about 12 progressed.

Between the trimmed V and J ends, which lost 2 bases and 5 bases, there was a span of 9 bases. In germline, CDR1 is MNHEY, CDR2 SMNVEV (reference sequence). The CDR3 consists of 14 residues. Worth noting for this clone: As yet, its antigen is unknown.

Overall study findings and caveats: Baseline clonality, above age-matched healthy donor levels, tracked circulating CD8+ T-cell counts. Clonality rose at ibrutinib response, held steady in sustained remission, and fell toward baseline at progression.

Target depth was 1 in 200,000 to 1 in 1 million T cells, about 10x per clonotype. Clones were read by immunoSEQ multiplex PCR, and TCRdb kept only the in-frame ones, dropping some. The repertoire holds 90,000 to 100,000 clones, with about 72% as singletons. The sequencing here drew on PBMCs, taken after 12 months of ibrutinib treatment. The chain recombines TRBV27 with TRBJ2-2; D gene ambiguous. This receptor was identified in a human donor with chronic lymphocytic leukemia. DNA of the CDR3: TGTGCCAGCAGTTTAAGACTTCCGACCGGGGAGCTGTTTTTT. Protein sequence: CASSLRLPTGELFF.